The text below deals with one T cell receptor beta chain. Its matching antigen is unknown. The CDR3 runs 14 residues. The germline V gene encodes CDR1 SGHAT and CDR2 FQNNGV. The V end lost 2 bases, the J end lost 7 bases, and 14 bases lay between the germline ends. The data stem from a study of T cells in localized non-small cell lung cancer. General study results and limits: Longer overall survival was linked to higher blood T cell density. Median roughly 57 top-100 tumor clones were shared with paired adjacent lung. Uninvolved adjacent lung had the highest recorded T cell clonality, with tumor below it.

Clones were read by immunoSEQ multiplex PCR, and TCRdb kept only the in-frame ones, dropping some. The table has roughly 24,000 clones, 86% seen once; the top ten hold about 1.1%. This clonotype was sampled from a woman aged 35-70 years with stage I lung adenocarcinoma. V usage is TRBV11-2 and J usage is TRBJ2-5; D is unclear. Sequences were derived from peripheral blood, sampled before any cancer treatment. CDR3 amino acids: CASSLSGGSGTQYF. CDR3 DNA: TGTGCCAGCAGCTTAAGTGGCGGTTCGGGGACCCAGTACTTC.